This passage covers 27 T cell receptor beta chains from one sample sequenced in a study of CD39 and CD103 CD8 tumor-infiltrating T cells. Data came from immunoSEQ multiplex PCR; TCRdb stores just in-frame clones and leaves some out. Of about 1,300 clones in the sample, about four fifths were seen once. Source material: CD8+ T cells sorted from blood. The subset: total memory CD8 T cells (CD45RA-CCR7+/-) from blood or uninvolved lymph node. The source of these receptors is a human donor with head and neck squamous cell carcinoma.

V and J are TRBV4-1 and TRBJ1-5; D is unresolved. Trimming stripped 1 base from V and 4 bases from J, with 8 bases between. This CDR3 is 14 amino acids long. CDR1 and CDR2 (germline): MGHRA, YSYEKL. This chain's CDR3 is CASSQASRNQPQHF. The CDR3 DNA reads TGCGCCAGCAGCCAAGCGTCCCGAAATCAGCCCCAGCATTTT.

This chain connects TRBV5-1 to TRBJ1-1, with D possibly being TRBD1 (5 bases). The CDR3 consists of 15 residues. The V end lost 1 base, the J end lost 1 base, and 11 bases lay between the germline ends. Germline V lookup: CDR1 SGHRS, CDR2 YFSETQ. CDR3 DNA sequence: TGCGCCAGCAGCTTGTTCCAGGGCACGAACACTGAAGCTTTCTTT. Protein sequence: CASSLFQGTNTEAFF. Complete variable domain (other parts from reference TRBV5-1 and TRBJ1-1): KAGVTQTPRYLIKTRGQQVTLSCSPISGHRSVSWYQQTPGQGLQFLFEYFSETQRNKGNFPGRFSGRQFSNSRSEMNVSTLELGDSALYLCASSLFQGTNTEAFFGQGTRLTVV.

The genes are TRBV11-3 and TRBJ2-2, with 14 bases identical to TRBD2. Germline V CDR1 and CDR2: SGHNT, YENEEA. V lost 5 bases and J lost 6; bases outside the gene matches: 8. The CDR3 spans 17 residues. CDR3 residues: CASSHSTSGGESGELFF. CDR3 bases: TGTGCCAGCAGCCATTCGACTAGCGGGGGGGAGTCCGGGGAGCTGTTTTTT.

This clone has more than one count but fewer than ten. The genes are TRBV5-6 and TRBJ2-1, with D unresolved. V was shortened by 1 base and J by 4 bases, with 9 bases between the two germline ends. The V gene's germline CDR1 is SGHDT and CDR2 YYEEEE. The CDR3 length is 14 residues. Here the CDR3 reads CASSLRRLYNEQFF. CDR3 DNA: TGTGCCAGCAGCTTGCGGAGACTTTACAATGAGCAGTTCTTC.

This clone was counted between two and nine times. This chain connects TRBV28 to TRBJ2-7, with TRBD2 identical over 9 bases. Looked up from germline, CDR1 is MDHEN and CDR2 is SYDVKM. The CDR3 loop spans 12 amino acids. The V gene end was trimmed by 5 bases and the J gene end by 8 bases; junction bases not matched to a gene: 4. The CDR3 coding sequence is TGTGCCAGCAGTATCTCTAGCGGGAAGCAGTACTTC. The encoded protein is CASSISSGKQYF. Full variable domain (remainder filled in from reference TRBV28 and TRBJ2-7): DVKVTQSSRYLVKRTGEKVFLECVQDMDHENMFWYRQDPGLGLRLIYFSYDVKMKEKGDIPEGYSVSREKKERFSLILESASTNQTSMYLCASSISSGKQYFGPGTRLTVT.

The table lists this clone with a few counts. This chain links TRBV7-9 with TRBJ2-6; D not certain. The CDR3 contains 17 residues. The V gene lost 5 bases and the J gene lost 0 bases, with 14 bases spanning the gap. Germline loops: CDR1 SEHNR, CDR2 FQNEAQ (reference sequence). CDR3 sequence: CASSPPGLDSGANVLTF. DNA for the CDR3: TGTGCCAGCAGCCCCCCGGGCTTAGACTCTGGGGCCAACGTCCTGACTTTC.

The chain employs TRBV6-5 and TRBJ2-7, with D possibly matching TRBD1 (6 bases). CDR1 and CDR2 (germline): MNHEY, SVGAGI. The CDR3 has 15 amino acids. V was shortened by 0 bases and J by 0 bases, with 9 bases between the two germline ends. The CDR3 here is CASSYSLDSSYEQYF. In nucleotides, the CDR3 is TGTGCCAGCAGTTACTCCCTGGACAGCTCCTACGAGCAGTACTTC.

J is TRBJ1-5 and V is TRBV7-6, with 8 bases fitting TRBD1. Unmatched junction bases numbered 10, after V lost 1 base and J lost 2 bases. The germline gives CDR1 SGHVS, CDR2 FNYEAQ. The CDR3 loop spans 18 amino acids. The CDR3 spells CASSLVPGDRGGNQPQHF. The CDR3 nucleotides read TGTGCCAGCAGCTTAGTTCCAGGAGACAGGGGAGGCAATCAGCCCCAGCATTTT.

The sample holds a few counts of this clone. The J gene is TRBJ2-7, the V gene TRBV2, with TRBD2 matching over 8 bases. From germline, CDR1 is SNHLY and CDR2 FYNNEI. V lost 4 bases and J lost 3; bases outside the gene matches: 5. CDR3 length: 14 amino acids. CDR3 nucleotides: TGTGCCAGCAGTGGACTCGCGGGGGGCTACGAGCAGTACTTC. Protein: CASSGLAGGYEQYF.

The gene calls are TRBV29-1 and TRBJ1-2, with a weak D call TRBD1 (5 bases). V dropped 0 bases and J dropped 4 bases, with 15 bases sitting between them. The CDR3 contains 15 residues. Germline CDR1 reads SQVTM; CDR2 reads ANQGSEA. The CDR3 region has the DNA TGCAGCGTTGAAGACTGGGGCAGTACGCGCTATGGCTACACCTTC. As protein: CSVEDWGSTRYGYTF.

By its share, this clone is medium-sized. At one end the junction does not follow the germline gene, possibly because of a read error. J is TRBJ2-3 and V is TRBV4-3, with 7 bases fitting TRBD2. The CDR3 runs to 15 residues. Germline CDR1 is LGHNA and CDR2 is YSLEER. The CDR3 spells CASRQDNLGAGEQYF. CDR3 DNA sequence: TGCGCCAGCAGACAAGATAATCTCGGGGCGGGGGAGCAGTATTTT.

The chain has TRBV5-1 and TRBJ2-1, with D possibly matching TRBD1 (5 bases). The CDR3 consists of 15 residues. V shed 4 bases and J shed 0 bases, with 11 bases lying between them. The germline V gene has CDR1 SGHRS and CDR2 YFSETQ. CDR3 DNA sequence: TGCGCCAGCAGCCACACAGGAGACTCCTACAATGAGCAGTTCTTC. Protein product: CASSHTGDSYNEQFF.

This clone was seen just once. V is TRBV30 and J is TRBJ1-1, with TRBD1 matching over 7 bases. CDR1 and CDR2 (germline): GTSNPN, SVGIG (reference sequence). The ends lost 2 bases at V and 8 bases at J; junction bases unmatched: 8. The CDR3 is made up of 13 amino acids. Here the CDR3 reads CAWSRQDRREAFF. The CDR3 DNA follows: TGTGCCTGGAGTCGTCAGGACAGGCGAGAAGCTTTCTTT.

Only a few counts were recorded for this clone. The CDR3 loop is CASSQDLPGQDHLFYNSPLHF. CDR3 DNA: TGCGCCAGCAGCCAAGATCTCCCGGGACAGGACCATCTCTTCTATAATTCACCCCTCCACTTT. The genes are TRBV4-3 and TRBJ1-6, with 8 bases matching TRBD1. Trimming removed 0 bases from V and 3 bases from J; junction bases left unmatched: 16. The germline CDR1 and CDR2 sequences are LGHNA and YSLEER. CDR3 length: 21 residues.

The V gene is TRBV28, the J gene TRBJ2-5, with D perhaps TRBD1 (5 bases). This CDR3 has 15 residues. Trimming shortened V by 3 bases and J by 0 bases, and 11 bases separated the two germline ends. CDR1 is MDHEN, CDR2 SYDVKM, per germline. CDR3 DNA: TGTGCCAGCAGTTTGATCGACAGCAACCAAGAGACCCAGTACTTC. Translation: CASSLIDSNQETQYF.

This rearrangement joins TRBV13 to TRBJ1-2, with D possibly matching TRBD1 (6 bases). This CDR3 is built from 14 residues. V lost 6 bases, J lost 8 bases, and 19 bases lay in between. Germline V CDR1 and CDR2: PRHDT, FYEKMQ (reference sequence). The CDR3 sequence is CASSYGTPSDGYTF. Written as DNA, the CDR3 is TGTGCCAGCAGTTATGGGACACCCAGCGACGGCTACACCTTC.

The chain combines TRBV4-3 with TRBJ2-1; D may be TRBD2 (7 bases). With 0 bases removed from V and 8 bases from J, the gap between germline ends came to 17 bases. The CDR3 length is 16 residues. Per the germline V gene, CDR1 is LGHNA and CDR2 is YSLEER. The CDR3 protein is CASSQDVGGGHDEQFF. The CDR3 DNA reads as TGCGCCAGCAGCCAAGATGTGGGGGGGGGCCATGATGAGCAGTTCTTC.

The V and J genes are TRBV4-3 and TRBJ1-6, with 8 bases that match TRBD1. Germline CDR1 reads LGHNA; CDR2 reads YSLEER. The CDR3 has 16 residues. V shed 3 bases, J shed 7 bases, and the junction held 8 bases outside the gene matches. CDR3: CASSQAGQGGNSPLHF. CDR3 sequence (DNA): TGCGCCAGCAGCCAGGCCGGACAGGGCGGCAATTCACCCCTCCACTTT.

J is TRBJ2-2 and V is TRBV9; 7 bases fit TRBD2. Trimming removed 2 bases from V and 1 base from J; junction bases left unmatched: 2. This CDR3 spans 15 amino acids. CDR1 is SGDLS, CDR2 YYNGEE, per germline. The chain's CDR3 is CASSVERGNTGELFF. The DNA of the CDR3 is TGTGCCAGCAGCGTGGAGCGGGGGAACACCGGGGAGCTGTTTTTT.

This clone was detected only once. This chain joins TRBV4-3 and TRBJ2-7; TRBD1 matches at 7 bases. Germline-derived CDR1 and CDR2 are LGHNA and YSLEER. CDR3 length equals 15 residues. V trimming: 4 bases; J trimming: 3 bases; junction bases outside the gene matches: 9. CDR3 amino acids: CASSPWAQGNYEQYF. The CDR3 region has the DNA TGCGCCAGCAGCCCGTGGGCACAGGGGAACTACGAGCAGTACTTC.

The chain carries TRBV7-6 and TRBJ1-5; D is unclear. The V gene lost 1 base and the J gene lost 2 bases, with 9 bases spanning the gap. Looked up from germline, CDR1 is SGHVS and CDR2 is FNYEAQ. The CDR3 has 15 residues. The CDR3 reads CASSLEGTGNQPQHF. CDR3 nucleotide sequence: TGTGCCAGCAGCTTAGAAGGTACGGGCAATCAGCCCCAGCATTTT.

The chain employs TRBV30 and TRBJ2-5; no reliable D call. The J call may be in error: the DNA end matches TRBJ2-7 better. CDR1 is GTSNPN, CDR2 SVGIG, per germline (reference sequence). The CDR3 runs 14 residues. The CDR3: CAWSVRDGLYEQYF. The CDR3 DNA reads TGTGCCTGGAGTGTACGTGACGGTCTCTACGAGCAGTACTTC.

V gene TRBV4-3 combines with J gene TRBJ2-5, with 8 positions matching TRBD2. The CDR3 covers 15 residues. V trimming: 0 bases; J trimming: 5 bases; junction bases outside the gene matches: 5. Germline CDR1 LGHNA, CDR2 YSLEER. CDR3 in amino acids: CASSQDLSSGETQYF. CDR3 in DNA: TGCGCCAGCAGCCAAGATCTGTCTAGCGGGGAGACCCAGTACTTC.

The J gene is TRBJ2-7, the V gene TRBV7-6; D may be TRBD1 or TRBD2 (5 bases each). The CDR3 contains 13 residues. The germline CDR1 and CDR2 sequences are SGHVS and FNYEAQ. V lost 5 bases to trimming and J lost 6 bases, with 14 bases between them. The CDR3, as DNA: TGTGCCAGCAGCACCGGGACGACTTTCGAGCAGTACTTC. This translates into CASSTGTTFEQYF.

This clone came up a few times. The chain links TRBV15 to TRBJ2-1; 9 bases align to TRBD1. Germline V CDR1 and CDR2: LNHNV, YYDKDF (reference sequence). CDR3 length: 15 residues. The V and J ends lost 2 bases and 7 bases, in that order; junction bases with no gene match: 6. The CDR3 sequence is CATSRRDRGGNEQFF. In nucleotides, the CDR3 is TGTGCCACCAGCAGAAGAGACAGGGGGGGAAATGAGCAGTTCTTC.

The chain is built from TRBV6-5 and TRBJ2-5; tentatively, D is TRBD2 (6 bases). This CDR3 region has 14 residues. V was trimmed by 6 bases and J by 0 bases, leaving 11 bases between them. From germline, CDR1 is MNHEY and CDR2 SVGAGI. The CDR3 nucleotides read TGTGCCAGCAGACGTATAGCGGACCAAGAGACCCAGTACTTC. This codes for CASRRIADQETQYF.

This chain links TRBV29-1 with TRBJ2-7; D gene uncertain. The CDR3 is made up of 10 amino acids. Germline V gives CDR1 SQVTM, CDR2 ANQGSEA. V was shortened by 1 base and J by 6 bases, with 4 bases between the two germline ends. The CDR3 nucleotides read TGCAGCGTTGAAGGCCCCGAGCAGTACTTC. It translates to CSVEGPEQYF.